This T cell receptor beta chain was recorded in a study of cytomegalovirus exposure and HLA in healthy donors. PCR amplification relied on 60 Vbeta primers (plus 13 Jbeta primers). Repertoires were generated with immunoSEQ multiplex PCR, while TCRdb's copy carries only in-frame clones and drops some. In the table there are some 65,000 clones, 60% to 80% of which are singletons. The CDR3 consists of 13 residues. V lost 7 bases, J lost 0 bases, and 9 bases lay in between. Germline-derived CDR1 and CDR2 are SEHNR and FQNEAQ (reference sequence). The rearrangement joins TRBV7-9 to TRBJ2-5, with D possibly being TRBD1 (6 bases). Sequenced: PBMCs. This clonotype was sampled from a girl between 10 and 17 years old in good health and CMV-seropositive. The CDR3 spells CASNYRDQETQYF. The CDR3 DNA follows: TGTGCCAGCAACTACAGGGACCAAGAGACCCAGTACTTC.